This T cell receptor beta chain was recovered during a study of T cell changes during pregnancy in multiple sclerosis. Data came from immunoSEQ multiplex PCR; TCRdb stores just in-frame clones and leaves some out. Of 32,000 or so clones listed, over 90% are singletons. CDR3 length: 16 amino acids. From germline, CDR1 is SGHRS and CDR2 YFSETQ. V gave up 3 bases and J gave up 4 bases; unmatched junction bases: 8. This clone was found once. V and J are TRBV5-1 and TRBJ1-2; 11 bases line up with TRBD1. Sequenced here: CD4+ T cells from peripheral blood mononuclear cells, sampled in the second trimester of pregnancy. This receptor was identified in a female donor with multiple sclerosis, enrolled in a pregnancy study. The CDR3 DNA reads TGCGCCAGCAGCTCGGGACAGGGGGGAAAGGGCTATGGCTACACCTTC. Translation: CASSSGQGGKGYGYTF.